Listed here are 27 T cell receptor beta chains from one sample, sequenced in a study of blood T cells in healthy people across ages. A second 7 to 11 cycle PCR used barcoded and J-beta primers. TCRdb reanalysed the 5' RACE reads using MiXCR and keeps one entry per CDR3 protein. The sample has almost 1 million distinct CDR3 sequences; roughly 51% are singletons. The specimen was blood. All receptors derive from a woman in her sixties or seventies in good health.

This clonotype occurred many times. Here the CDR3 DNA reads TGTGCCAGCAGCTTAGCAGGGGTCGGGGGGACCCAGTACTTC. Translating it yields CASSLAGVGGTQYF. This chain links TRBV7-9 with TRBJ2-5, with D possibly matching TRBD2 (6 bases). Germline assignment: CDR1 SEHNR and CDR2 FQNEAQ (reference sequence). CDR3 length equals 14 residues. Deletions cut 0 bases from V and 7 bases from J, with 12 bases between. Complete variable domain (other parts from reference TRBV7-9 and TRBJ2-5): DTGVSQNPRHKITKRGQNVTFRCDPISEHNRLYWYRQTLGQGPEFLTYFQNEAQLEKSRLLSDRFSAERPKGSFSTLEIQRTEQGDSAMYLCASSLAGVGGTQYFGPGTRLLVL.

This sequence joins TRBV15 and TRBJ1-4; D remains ambiguous. CDR1 and CDR2 (germline): LNHNV, YYDKDF (reference sequence). The length of the CDR3 is 15 residues. V lost 1 base, J lost 3 bases, and 9 bases lay in between. CDR3 loop: CATSRAPGSNEKLFF. CDR3 sequence (DNA): TGTGCCACCAGCAGAGCCCCGGGGTCTAATGAAAAACTGTTTTTT.

This clonotype was counted only a few times. The genes are TRBV27 and TRBJ1-2; D unclear. CDR3 length equals 15 residues. CDR1 MNHEY and CDR2 SMNVEV come from the germline V gene (reference sequence). V was pared by 10 bases and J by 3 bases, with 21 bases between. As DNA, the CDR3 is TGTGCCACCCTTGACCCGATCCCCTCCGACTATGGCTACACCTTC. This codes for CATLDPIPSDYGYTF.

This clonotype was seen only a few times. The V gene is TRBV6-2 or TRBV6-3, the J gene TRBJ2-6, with D maybe TRBD1 (6 bases). Germline values: CDR1 MNHEY, CDR2 SVGEGT. The CDR3 runs to 15 residues. V dropped 6 bases and J dropped 4 bases, with 13 bases sitting between them. As DNA, the CDR3 is TGTGCCAGCAGCTGGACAGCTCGAGGGGCCAACGTCCTGACTTTC. This codes for CASSWTARGANVLTF.

The chain combines TRBV12-3 or TRBV12-4 with TRBJ2-1; a weak D match, TRBD2 (6 bases). This CDR3 has 15 amino acids. The V and J ends lost 7 bases and 6 bases respectively, with 19 bases between them. CDR3 sequence: CASNKLGGVGNEQFF. CDR3 in DNA: TGTGCCAGCAATAAATTGGGAGGAGTCGGCAATGAGCAGTTCTTC.

The chain has TRBV7-9 and TRBJ2-7; tentatively, D is TRBD2 (5 bases). CDR1 is SEHNR and CDR2 is FQNEAQ in the germline V gene (reference sequence). V dropped 5 bases and J dropped 0 bases, with 8 bases sitting between them. CDR3 length: 13 amino acids. CDR3 amino acids: CASSGRASYEQYF. The CDR3 DNA sequence: TGTGCCAGCAGCGGGCGGGCCTCCTACGAGCAGTACTTC.

The rearrangement joins TRBV27 to TRBJ2-7; the match to TRBD2 covers 7 bases. CDR1 and CDR2 from the germline V gene are MNHEY and SMNVEV (reference sequence). The CDR3 spans 11 residues. V shed 8 bases, J shed 3 bases, and the junction held 1 base outside the gene matches. The CDR3 DNA follows: TGTGCCAGCGGGACTATCTACGAGCAGTACTTC. This gives the protein CASGTIYEQYF.

Note on this clonotype: The junction shows a germline mismatch at one end, possibly a read error. V and J are TRBV15 and TRBJ2-1; TRBD2 might be the D (6 bases). This CDR3 contains 17 residues. Looked up from germline, CDR1 is LNHNV and CDR2 is YYDKDF (reference sequence). The chain's CDR3 is CAASRGSISGGYNEQFF. DNA for the CDR3: TGTGCCGCCAGCAGAGGTTCCATTAGCGGAGGCTACAATGAGCAGTTCTTC.

Note on this clonotype: A junction end diverges from the germline sequence, so it may reflect a read error. The chain combines TRBV28 with TRBJ1-5, with a possible D match to TRBD1 (5 bases). CDR3 size: 14 residues. Germline CDR1 and CDR2: MDHEN and SYDVKM. CDR3 sequence (DNA): TGTGCCAGCAGCACTCCGGGACGGAATCAACCCCAGCATTTT. Translation gives CASSTPGRNQPQHF.

This clonotype was picked up a small number of times. This chain joins TRBV6-2 or TRBV6-3 and TRBJ2-1; perhaps D is TRBD1 or TRBD2 (5 bases each). V was pared by 7 bases and J by 4 bases, with 11 bases between. This CDR3 is built from 13 residues. Germline V gene sequence: CDR1 MNHEY, CDR2 SVGEGT. CDR3 residues: CASTRGDYNEQFF. CDR3 DNA: TGTGCCAGCACTCGAGGGGATTACAATGAGCAGTTCTTC.

This chain uses TRBV25-1 with TRBJ1-2; D might be TRBD1 (5 bases). The CDR3 contains 14 residues. Trimming removed 4 bases at V and 4 bases at J, with 13 bases between. Germline V gene lookup returns CDR1 MGHDK and CDR2 SYGVNS. CDR3 protein: CASSGGGRVYGYTF. The CDR3 DNA reads TGTGCCAGCAGTGGGGGGGGACGGGTCTATGGCTACACCTTC.

Worth noting for this clonotype: It is likely a read error, because the conserved phenylalanine at the end of the CDR3 is missing. CDR3 bases: TGTGCCAGCGGCCCCGGGACAGGGCACCACGAGCAGTACCTC. It codes for CASGPGTGHHEQYL. The chain links TRBV11-1 to TRBJ2-7; 9 bases map to TRBD1. The CDR3 totals 14 residues. Germline V gene sequence: CDR1 SGHAT, CDR2 FQDESV (reference sequence). Trimming at V came to 8 bases and at J to 5 bases, leaving 10 bases not matched to a gene.

This clonotype was seen just once. The chain joins TRBV7-2 to TRBJ2-1; maybe TRBD1 (6 bases). Looked up from germline, CDR1 is SGHTA and CDR2 is FQGNSA. This CDR3 is 15 amino acids long. Between the trimmed V and J ends, which lost 2 bases and 3 bases, there was a span of 11 bases. The chain's CDR3 is CASSLLGAVYNEQFF. The DNA of the CDR3 is TGTGCCAGCAGCTTACTGGGGGCAGTCTACAATGAGCAGTTCTTC. Combining the CDR3 with reference TRBV7-2 and TRBJ2-1 gives the whole variable domain GAGVSQSPSNKVTEKGKDVELRCDPISGHTALYWYRQSLGQGLEFLIYFQGNSAPDKSGLPSDRFSAERTGGSVSTLTIQRTQQEDSAVYLCASSLLGAVYNEQFFGPGTRLTVL.

The chain recombines TRBV29-1 with TRBJ2-4; D possibly corresponds to TRBD1 (5 bases). Germline CDR1 SQVTM, CDR2 ANQGSEA. This CDR3 has 13 amino acids. V gave up 2 bases and J gave up 13 bases, with 18 bases separating them. The CDR3 nucleotides are TGCAGCGTTGAACTGGGGCCAAATTTTGGGCAGTACTTC. Amino acid sequence: CSVELGPNFGQYF.

This chain uses TRBV12-3 or TRBV12-4 with TRBJ1-1, with a tentative D call TRBD1 (5 bases). The V and J ends lost 0 bases and 8 bases respectively, with 10 bases between them. The CDR3 spans 13 residues. CDR3 sequence (DNA): TGTGCCAGCAGTTTAGCGGAAGGGACGGAAGCTTTCTTT. Translated: CASSLAEGTEAFF.

The V and J genes are TRBV24-1 and TRBJ2-1, with 9 bases aligning to TRBD2. This CDR3 spans 16 amino acids. Germline V lookup: CDR1 KGHDR, CDR2 SFDVKD. V was clipped by 1 base and J by 9 bases; unmatched bases: 9. As DNA, the CDR3 is TGTGCCACCAGTGATTTCGGGCTAGCGGGAACCGGTGAGCAGTTCTTC. As protein: CATSDFGLAGTGEQFF.

This clonotype appeared a single time. V and J are TRBV5-1 and TRBJ2-6; D perhaps matches TRBD1 (7 bases). The germline V gene encodes CDR1 SGHRS and CDR2 YFSETQ. This CDR3 comprises 21 residues. V shed 0 bases and J shed 0 bases, with 22 bases lying between them. CDR3 sequence (DNA): TGCGCCAGCAGCTTGGGGGGGGAGGACAGGAATACACCCTCTGGGGCCAACGTCCTGACTTTC. This codes for CASSLGGEDRNTPSGANVLTF.

This rearrangement joins TRBV20-1 to TRBJ2-1; 8 nucleotides agree with TRBD1. V lost 5 bases and J lost 0; bases outside the gene matches: 6. CDR1 DFQATT and CDR2 SNEGSKA come from the germline V gene (reference sequence). The CDR3 has 15 amino acids. This CDR3 is CSAGDRRSSYNEQFF. The DNA of the CDR3 is TGCAGTGCTGGGGACAGGCGTAGCTCCTACAATGAGCAGTTCTTC.

The CDR3 spells CSAESDRVPSYEQYF. The CDR3 nucleotides are TGCAGTGCCGAATCGGACAGGGTTCCTTCCTACGAGCAGTACTTC. The chain is built from TRBV20-1 and TRBJ2-7; the match to TRBD1 covers 8 bases. This CDR3 is 15 amino acids long. After removal of 6 bases from V and 1 base from J, the junction contained 11 bases not matched to a gene. CDR1 is DFQATT and CDR2 is SNEGSKA in the germline V gene (reference sequence).

The V gene is TRBV29-1, the J gene TRBJ2-7, with D possibly matching TRBD1 (6 bases). With 6 bases removed from V and 6 bases from J, the gap between germline ends came to 12 bases. The germline V gene encodes CDR1 SQVTM and CDR2 ANQGSEA. The CDR3 totals 11 residues. CDR3 region: CSVVGTSEQYF. In nucleotides, the CDR3 is TGCAGCGTCGTGGGGACATCCGAGCAGTACTTC.

The chain has TRBV29-1 and TRBJ2-1; D is perhaps TRBD1 (5 bases). This CDR3 contains 14 residues. Trimming took off 6 bases at V and 6 bases at J, with 18 bases between the two ends. CDR1 SQVTM and CDR2 ANQGSEA come from the germline V gene. The CDR3 reads CSVAGLKKSNEQFF. Written as DNA, the CDR3 is TGCAGCGTGGCAGGGTTAAAGAAAAGCAATGAGCAGTTCTTC.

As regards this clonotype: A junction end diverges from the germline sequence, so it may reflect a read error. The CDR3 DNA sequence: TGTGCCAGCAGTTTAGCTCAGGGACTAGCGGTCTCCTACAAGCAGTACTTC. This translates into CASSLAQGLAVSYKQYF. The chain links TRBV27 to TRBJ2-7, with 11 bases identical to TRBD2. The germline CDR1 and CDR2 sequences are MNHEY and SMNVEV (reference sequence). This CDR3 has 17 residues.

Only a few counts were recorded for this clonotype. This chain joins TRBV2 and TRBJ2-7; D is unresolved. Germline-derived CDR1 and CDR2 are SNHLY and FYNNEI. Trimming cost V 7 bases and J 3 bases, with 16 bases left between them. CDR3 length equals 14 residues. CDR3 residues: CASKRLPTYYEQYF. The CDR3 bases are TGTGCCAGCAAACGACTTCCCACCTACTACGAGCAGTACTTC.

The V and J genes are TRBV5-1 and TRBJ2-7; D uncertain. V shed 0 bases and J shed 5 bases, with 9 bases lying between them. The germline gives CDR1 SGHRS, CDR2 YFSETQ. The CDR3 is 13 residues long. CDR3 sequence reads: CASSLGPGNEQYF. The CDR3 DNA sequence: TGCGCCAGCAGCTTGGGTCCCGGAAACGAGCAGTACTTC.

This clonotype was seen a few times. The V gene is TRBV5-1, the J gene TRBJ2-7; 10 bases map to TRBD1. This CDR3 contains 16 residues. The junction had 14 bases not matched to a gene; V was cut back by 6 bases and J by 5 bases. CDR1 and CDR2 (germline): SGHRS, YFSETQ. CDR3 bases: TGCGCCAGCACCATCTTCTGGGACAGGGGTCCCCACGAGCAGTACTTC. As protein: CASTIFWDRGPHEQYF.

Notes on this clonotype: One junction end disagrees with the germline gene, perhaps due to a read error. The chain uses TRBV12-3 or TRBV12-4 and TRBJ1-2; 9 positions agree with TRBD1. The CDR3 contains 13 residues. The CDR3 bases are TGTGCCTGCAGCCGGGGACAGGGCCATGGCTACACCTTC. Its protein product is CACSRGQGHGYTF.

This clonotype was seen a few times. The gene calls are TRBV20-1 and TRBJ2-4; 9 positions agree with TRBD1. The CDR3 is 12 residues long. J gave up 8 bases and V 5 bases, and 4 bases lay outside the gene matches. Germline V CDR1 and CDR2: DFQATT, SNEGSKA (reference sequence). The CDR3 protein is CSAVDRGDIQYF. In DNA, the CDR3 is TGCAGTGCTGTGGACAGGGGCGACATTCAGTACTTC.